The entry that follows covers one TCR beta chain sequence. Its antigen is not identified. Clones were read by immunoSEQ multiplex PCR, and TCRdb kept only the in-frame ones, dropping some. The top ten clones hold around 9.5% of a sample with about 3,800 clones, 81% of them seen once. The data were obtained in a study of immune evolution from preneoplasia to lung adenocarcinoma. Trimming stripped 1 base from V and 4 bases from J, with 3 bases between. Germline CDR1 is SGHNT and CDR2 is YENEEA. The CDR3 runs to 12 residues. Between the mid-2010s and the late 2010s, patients underwent resection in Japan or China. Study outcomes and limitations: Clonality was highest in normal lung, lower in later-stage lesions apparently.

V usage is TRBV11-3 and J usage is TRBJ2-3; D remains ambiguous. Sequencing was performed on FFPE adjacent normal lung tissue. This clonotype was obtained from a person aged 70 to 85 with lung adenocarcinoma. The CDR3 DNA sequence: TGTGCCAGCAGCTTAGTCCCAGATACGCAGTATTTT. Translated, it gives CASSLVPDTQYF.